This T cell receptor (beta chain) was sequenced in a study of cytomegalovirus exposure and HLA in healthy donors. The PCR used 60 Vbeta and 13 Jbeta primers. The table came from immunoSEQ multiplex PCR; TCRdb's copy has only in-frame clones and leaves some out. The listing contains approximately 82,000 clones. There are 17 residues in the CDR3. Per the germline V gene, CDR1 is GTSNPN and CDR2 is SVGIG (reference sequence). J gave up 0 bases and V 0 bases, and 8 bases lay outside the gene matches. The origin of this receptor is a woman aged 55-70 years in good health and CMV-seronegative. Sequenced material: PBMCs. The V and J genes are TRBV30 and TRBJ1-5; 7 bases agree with TRBD1. CDR3 nucleotide sequence: TGTGCCTGGAGTGTACTCGGGGGACAGCATAGCAATCAGCCCCAGCATTTT. It encodes CAWSVLGGQHSNQPQHF.